This TCR beta chain was retrieved from a study of T cell responses to AZD1222 COVID-19 vaccine. Across the study: Samples with a second dose at about 4 or about 12 weeks were pooled together.

Trimming pared 7 bases from V and 2 bases from J, leaving 13 bases between. The germline V gene has CDR1 MNHEY and CDR2 SMNVEV (reference sequence). The CDR3 runs 14 residues. Worth noting for this clone: As yet, its antigen is unknown.

The data were produced by immunoSEQ multiplex PCR, yet TCRdb's version contains in-frame clones alone and is incomplete. This table holds 120,000 or so clones, about nine tenths found once. Study-wide points: Only five to seven AZD1222 recipients were seropositive at baseline. The breadth and depth of Spike-specific TCRs increased once two AZD1222 doses had been given. White British donors predominated, females outnumbered males, and clonal diversity was possibly underestimated.

J is TRBJ2-3 and V is TRBV27, with D uncertain. The TCR originated in an adult in good health. The material was peripheral blood, obtained on day 0 of AZD1222 vaccination. In nucleotides, the CDR3 is TGTGCCAGCACCCAGTCCCAGAACACAGATACGCAGTATTTT. Residues: CASTQSQNTDTQYF.